A selection of T cell receptor beta chains follows, all from one sample in a study of vaccination and CD4 T cells after COVID-19. These receptors have no known antigen. Each CDR3 protein gets one entry after TCRdb re-called the PCR reads with MiXCR. Here the sample spans more than 15,000 distinct CDR3 sequences, approximately 50% being singletons. The sample consisted of CD4+ T cells from blood, cultured in vitro, taken about 7 months after SARS-CoV-2 vaccination. Receptors originate from a human donor who had recovered from COVID-19. CDR3s include the opening cysteine and the closing phenylalanine or tryptophan. A D gene is named only where the DNA matches it firmly. Clone size is shown for a subset of rows, as once, few, many or a class of expanded clone.

V gene: TRBV30; clone size: NA; J gene: TRBJ2-7; D gene: NA; CDR3 protein: CASQSGGYEQYF; CDR3 DNA: TGTGCATCCCAATCGGGCGGCTACGAGCAGTACTTC
V gene: TRBV7-9; clone size: few; J gene: TRBJ1-2; D gene: NA; CDR3 protein: CASSDVKANYGYTF; CDR3 DNA: TGTGCCAGCAGCGATGTAAAAGCTAACTATGGCTACACCTTC
V gene: TRBV15; clone size: NA; J gene: TRBJ2-7; D gene: TRBD2; CDR3 protein: CATSRQRVYSGASGSSYEQYF; CDR3 DNA: TGTGCCACCAGCCGACAAAGGGTTTATTCTGGGGCTAGCGGAAGCTCCTACGAGCAGTACTTC
V gene: TRBV7-9; clone size: NA; J gene: TRBJ1-2; D gene: NA; CDR3 protein: CASSRGQNYGYTF; CDR3 DNA: TGTGCCAGCAGCCGGGGACAAAACTATGGCTACACCTTC
V gene: TRBV6-1; clone size: few; J gene: TRBJ1-5; D gene: NA; CDR3 protein: CASRPGAYSNQPQHF; CDR3 DNA: TGTGCCAGCAGGCCCGGTGCATATAGCAATCAGCCCCAGCATTTT
V gene: TRBV20-1; clone size: NA; J gene: TRBJ2-3; D gene: NA; CDR3 protein: CSARRSGGSTDTQYF; CDR3 DNA: TGCAGTGCTAGAAGATCCGGGGGCAGCACAGATACGCAGTATTTT
V gene: TRBV7-2; clone size: few; J gene: TRBJ2-1; D gene: TRBD2; CDR3 protein: CASSLVRLAGGREQFF; CDR3 DNA: TGTGCCAGCAGCTTAGTTCGACTAGCGGGGGGGCGTGAGCAGTTCTTC
V gene: TRBV11-3; clone size: NA; J gene: TRBJ2-7; D gene: NA; CDR3 protein: CASSLKSGYEQYF; CDR3 DNA: TGTGCCAGCAGCCTAAAATCGGGCTACGAGCAGTACTTC
V gene: TRBV9; clone size: NA; J gene: TRBJ1-2; D gene: NA; CDR3 protein: CASSARAGDGYTF; CDR3 DNA: TGTGCCAGCAGCGCCCGGGCAGGGGATGGCTACACCTTC
V gene: TRBV7-2; clone size: NA; J gene: TRBJ2-7; D gene: TRBD2; CDR3 protein: CASSFSGAGGSYEQYF; CDR3 DNA: TGTGCCAGCAGCTTCTCCGGAGCGGGAGGCTCCTACGAGCAGTACTTC
V gene: TRBV20-1; clone size: few; J gene: TRBJ1-2; D gene: NA; CDR3 protein: CSAKNSAGNYGYTF; CDR3 DNA: TGCAGTGCTAAAAACTCGGCAGGGAACTATGGCTACACCTTC
V gene: TRBV2; clone size: few; J gene: TRBJ1-5; D gene: NA; CDR3 protein: CASTSGRQPQHF; CDR3 DNA: TGTGCCAGCACCTCAGGCCGCCAGCCCCAGCATTTT